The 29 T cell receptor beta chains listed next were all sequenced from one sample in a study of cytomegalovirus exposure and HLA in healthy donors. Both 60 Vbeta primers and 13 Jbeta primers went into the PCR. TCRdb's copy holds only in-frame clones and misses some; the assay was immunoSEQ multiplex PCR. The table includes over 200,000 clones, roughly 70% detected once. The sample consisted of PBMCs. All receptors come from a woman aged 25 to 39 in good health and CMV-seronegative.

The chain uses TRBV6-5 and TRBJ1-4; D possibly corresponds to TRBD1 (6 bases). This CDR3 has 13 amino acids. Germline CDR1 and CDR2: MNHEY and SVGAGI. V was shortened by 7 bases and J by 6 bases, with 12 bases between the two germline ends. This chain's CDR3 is CASKRGADEKLFF. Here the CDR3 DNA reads TGTGCCAGCAAGCGGGGGGCAGATGAAAAACTGTTTTTT.

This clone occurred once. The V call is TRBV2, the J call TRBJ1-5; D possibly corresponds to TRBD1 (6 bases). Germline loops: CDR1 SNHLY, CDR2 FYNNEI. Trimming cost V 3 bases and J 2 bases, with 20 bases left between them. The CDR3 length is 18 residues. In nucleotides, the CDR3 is TGTGCCAGCAGTGAGAAGGTGGACAGTAACTTTCGCAATCAGCCCCAGCATTTT. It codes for CASSEKVDSNFRNQPQHF.

The CDR3 DNA reads TGTGCCTGGAGTGTAACCGGGACAGGTAGTACTGAAGCTTTCTTT. This codes for CAWSVTGTGSTEAFF. V is TRBV30 and J is TRBJ1-1; TRBD1 aligns across 8 bases. Unmatched junction bases numbered 8, after V lost 0 bases and J lost 5 bases. From germline, CDR1 is GTSNPN and CDR2 SVGIG (reference sequence). The CDR3 has 15 amino acids. Supplemented by reference TRBV30 and TRBJ1-1, the full variable domain reads SQTIHQWPATLVQPVGSPLSLECTVEGTSNPNLYWYRQAAGRGLQLLFYSVGIGQISSEVPQNLSASRPQDRQFILSSKKLLLSDSGFYLCAWSVTGTGSTEAFFGQGTRLTVV.

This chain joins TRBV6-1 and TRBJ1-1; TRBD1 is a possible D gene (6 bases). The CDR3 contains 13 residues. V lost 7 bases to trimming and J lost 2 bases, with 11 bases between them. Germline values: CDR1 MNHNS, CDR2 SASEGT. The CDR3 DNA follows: TGTGCCAGCACTTTACAGGGCAACACTGAAGCTTTCTTT. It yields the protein CASTLQGNTEAFF.

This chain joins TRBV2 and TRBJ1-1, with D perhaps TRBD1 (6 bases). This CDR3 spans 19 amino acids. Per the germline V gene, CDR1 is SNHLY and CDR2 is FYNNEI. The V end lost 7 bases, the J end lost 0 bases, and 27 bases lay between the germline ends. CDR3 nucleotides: TGTGCCAGCACTGGGACCATACCGACAGGTGAATCTATGAACACTGAAGCTTTCTTT. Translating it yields CASTGTIPTGESMNTEAFF.

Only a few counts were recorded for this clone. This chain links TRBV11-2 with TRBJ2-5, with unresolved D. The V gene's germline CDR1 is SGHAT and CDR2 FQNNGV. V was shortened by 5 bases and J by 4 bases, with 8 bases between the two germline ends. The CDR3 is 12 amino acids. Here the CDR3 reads CASSQARETQYF. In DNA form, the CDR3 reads TGTGCCAGCAGCCAAGCCCGAGAGACCCAGTACTTC.

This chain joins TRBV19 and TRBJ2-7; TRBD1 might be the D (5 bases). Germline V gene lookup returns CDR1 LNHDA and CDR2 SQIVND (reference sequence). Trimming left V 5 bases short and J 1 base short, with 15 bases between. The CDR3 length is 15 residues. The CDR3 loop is CASSSRQLPSYEQYF. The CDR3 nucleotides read TGTGCCAGTAGTTCACGACAGCTCCCATCCTACGAGCAGTACTTC.

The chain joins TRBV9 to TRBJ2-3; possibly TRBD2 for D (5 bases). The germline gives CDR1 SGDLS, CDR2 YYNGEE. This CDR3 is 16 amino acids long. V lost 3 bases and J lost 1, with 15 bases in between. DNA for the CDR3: TGTGCCAGCAGCGAGCTACTCGGACTCGGCACAGATACGCAGTATTTT. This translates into CASSELLGLGTDTQYF. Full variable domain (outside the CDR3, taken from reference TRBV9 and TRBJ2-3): DSGVTQTPKHLITATGQRVTLRCSPRSGDLSVYWYQQSLDQGLQFLIQYYNGEERAKGNILERFSAQQFPDLHSELNLSSLELGDSALYFCASSELLGLGTDTQYFGPGTRLTVL.

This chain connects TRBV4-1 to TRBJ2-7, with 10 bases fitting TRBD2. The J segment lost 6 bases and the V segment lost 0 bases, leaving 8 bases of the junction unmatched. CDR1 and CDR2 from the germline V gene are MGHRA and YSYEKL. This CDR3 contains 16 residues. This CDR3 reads CASSQDKAGGPLEQYF. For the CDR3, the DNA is TGCGCCAGCAGCCAAGATAAAGCGGGAGGGCCTCTCGAGCAGTACTTC.

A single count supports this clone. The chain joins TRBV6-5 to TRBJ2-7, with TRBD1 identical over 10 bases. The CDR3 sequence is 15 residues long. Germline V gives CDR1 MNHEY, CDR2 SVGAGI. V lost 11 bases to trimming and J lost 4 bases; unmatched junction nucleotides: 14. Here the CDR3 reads CALDGDRGGMYEQYF. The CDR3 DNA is TGTGCCTTAGATGGGGACAGGGGAGGAATGTACGAGCAGTACTTC.

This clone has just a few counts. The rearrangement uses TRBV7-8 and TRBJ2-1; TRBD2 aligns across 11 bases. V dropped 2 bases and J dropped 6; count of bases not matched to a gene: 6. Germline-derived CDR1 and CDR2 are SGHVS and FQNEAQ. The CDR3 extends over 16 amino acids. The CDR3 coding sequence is TGTGCCAGCAGCTTATCTGGACTAGCGGGCCTCAATGAGCAGTTCTTC. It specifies CASSLSGLAGLNEQFF.

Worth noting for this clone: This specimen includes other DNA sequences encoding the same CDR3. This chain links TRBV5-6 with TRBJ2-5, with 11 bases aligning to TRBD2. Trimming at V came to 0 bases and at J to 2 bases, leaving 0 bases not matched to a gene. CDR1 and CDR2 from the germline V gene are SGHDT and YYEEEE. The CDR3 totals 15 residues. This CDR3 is CASSLGLAGQETQYF. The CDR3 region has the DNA TGTGCCAGCAGCTTGGGACTAGCGGGGCAAGAGACCCAGTACTTC. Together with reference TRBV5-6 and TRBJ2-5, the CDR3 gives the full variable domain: DAGVTQSPTHLIKTRGQQVTLRCSPKSGHDTVSWYQQALGQGPQFIFQYYEEEERQRGNFPDRFSGHQFPNYSSELNVNALLLGDSALYLCASSLGLAGQETQYFGPGTRLLVL.

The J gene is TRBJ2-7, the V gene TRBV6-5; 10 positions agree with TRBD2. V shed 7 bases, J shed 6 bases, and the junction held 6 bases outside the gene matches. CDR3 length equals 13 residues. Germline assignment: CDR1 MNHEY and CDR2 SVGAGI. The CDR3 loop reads CASMGSSGGEQYF. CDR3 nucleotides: TGTGCCAGCATGGGGTCTAGCGGGGGCGAGCAGTACTTC.

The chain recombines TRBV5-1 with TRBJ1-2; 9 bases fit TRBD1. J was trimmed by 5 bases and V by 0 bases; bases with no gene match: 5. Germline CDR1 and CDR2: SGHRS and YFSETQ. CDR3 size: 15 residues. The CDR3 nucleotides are TGCGCCAGCAGCTTGGCCTCGGGACAGGGTTATGGCTACACCTTC. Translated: CASSLASGQGYGYTF.

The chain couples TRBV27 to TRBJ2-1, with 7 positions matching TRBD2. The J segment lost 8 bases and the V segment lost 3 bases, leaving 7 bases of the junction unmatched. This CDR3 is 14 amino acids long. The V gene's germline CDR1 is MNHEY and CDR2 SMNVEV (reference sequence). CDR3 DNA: TGTGCCAGCAGTTTGACGCGGGAGAAGGATGAGCAGTTCTTC. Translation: CASSLTREKDEQFF.

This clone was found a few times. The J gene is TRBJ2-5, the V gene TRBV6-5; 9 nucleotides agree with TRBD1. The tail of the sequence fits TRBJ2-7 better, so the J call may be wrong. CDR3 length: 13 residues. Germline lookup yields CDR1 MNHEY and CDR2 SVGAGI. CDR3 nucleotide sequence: TGTGCCAGCTCTATACAGGGGGCGTACGAGCAGTACTTC. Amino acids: CASSIQGAYEQYF.

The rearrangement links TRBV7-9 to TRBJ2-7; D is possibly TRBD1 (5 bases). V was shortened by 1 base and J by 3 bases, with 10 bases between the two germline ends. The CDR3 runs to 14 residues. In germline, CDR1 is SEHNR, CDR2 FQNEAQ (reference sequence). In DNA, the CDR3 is TGTGCCAGCAGCTTAGAGGGGTCGAGCTACGAGCAGTACTTC. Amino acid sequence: CASSLEGSSYEQYF.

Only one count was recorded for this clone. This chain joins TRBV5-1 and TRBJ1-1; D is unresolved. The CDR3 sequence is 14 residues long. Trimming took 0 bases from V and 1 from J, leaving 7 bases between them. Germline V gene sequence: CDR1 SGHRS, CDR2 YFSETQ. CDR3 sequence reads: CASSLEHRNTEAFF. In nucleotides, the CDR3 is TGCGCCAGCAGCTTGGAACACAGGAACACTGAAGCTTTCTTT.

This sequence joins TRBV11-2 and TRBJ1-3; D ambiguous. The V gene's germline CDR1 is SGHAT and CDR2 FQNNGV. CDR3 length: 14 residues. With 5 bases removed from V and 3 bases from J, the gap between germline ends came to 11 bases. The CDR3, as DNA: TGTGCCAGCAGCCTCGGACTGGGTGGAAACACCATATATTTT. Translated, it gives CASSLGLGGNTIYF.

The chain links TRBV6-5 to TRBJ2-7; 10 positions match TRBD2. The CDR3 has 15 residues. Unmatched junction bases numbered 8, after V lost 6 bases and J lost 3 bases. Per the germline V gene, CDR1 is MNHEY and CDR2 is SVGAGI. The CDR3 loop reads CASSPEGTSVYEQYF. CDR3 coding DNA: TGTGCCAGCAGCCCGGAGGGGACTAGCGTCTACGAGCAGTACTTC.

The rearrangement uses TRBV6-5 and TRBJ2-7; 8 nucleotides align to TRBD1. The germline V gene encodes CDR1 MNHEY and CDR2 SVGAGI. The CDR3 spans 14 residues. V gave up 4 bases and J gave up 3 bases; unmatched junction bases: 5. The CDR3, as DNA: TGTGCCAGCAGTTTCGGACAGGGCGGCTACGAGCAGTACTTC. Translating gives CASSFGQGGYEQYF.

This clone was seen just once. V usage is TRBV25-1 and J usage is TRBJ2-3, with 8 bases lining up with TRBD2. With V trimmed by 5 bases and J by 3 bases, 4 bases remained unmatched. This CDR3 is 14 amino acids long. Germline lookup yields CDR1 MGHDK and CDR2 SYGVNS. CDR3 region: CASSQAGGTDTQYF. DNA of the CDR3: TGTGCCAGCAGTCAGGCGGGAGGAACAGATACGCAGTATTTT.

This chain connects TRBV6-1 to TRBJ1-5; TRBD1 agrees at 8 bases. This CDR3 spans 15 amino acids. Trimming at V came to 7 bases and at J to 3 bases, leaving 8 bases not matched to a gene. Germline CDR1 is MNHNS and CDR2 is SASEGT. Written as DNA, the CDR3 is TGTGCCAGCACTCCCGGGACAGGTTTCAATCAGCCCCAGCATTTT. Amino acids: CASTPGTGFNQPQHF.

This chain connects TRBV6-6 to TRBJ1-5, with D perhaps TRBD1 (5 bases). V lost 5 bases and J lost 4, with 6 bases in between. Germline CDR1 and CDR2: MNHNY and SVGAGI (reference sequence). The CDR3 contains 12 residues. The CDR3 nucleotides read TGTGCCAGCAGTAACAGGAATCAGCCCCAGCATTTT. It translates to CASSNRNQPQHF.

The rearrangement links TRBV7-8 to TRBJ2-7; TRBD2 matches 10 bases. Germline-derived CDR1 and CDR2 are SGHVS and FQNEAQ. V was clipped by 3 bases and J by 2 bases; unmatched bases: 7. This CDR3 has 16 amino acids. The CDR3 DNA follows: TGTGCCAGCAGCTTGGAGACTAGCGGGCCCACCTACGAGCAGTACTTC. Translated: CASSLETSGPTYEQYF.

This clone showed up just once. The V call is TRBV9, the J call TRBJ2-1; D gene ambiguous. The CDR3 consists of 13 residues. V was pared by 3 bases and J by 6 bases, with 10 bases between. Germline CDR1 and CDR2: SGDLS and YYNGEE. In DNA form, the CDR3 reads TGTGCCAGCAGCGGGAGTGTGGGCAATGAGCAGTTCTTC. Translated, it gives CASSGSVGNEQFF. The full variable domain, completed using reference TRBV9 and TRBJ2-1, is DSGVTQTPKHLITATGQRVTLRCSPRSGDLSVYWYQQSLDQGLQFLIQYYNGEERAKGNILERFSAQQFPDLHSELNLSSLELGDSALYFCASSGSVGNEQFFGPGTRLTVL.

The CDR3 DNA reads TGTGCCTGCCATCCACCGGCTAGCGATTGGGATACGCAGTATTTT. Amino acid sequence: CACHPPASDWDTQYF. V gene TRBV30 combines with J gene TRBJ2-3; tentative D call: TRBD2 (6 bases). The ends were cut back, 6 bases at V and 6 bases at J, with 22 bases in the middle. The germline gives CDR1 GTSNPN, CDR2 SVGIG (reference sequence). This CDR3 is built from 15 residues.

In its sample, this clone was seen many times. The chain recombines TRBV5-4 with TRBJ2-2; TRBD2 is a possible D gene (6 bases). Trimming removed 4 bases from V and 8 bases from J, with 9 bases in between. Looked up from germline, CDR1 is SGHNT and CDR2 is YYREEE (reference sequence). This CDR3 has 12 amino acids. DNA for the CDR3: TGTGCCAGCAGCATGGGGAGGGGGGAGCTGTTTTTT. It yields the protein CASSMGRGELFF.

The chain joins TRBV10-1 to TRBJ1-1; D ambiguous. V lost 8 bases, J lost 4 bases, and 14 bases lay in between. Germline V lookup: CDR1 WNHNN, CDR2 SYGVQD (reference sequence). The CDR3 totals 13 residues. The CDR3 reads CASRGDKGTEAFF. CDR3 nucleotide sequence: TGCGCCAGCCGGGGTGACAAGGGCACTGAAGCTTTCTTT.